This TCR beta chain was recorded in a study of monozygotic twins with inflammatory bowel disease. Regarding this clonotype: The target antigen is unknown.

Through template switching, UMIs that included a 6-nucleotide sample barcode were added. TCRdb re-analyzed the 5' RACE reads; it lists each CDR3 protein once, without DNA. This sample contains tens of thousands of distinct CDR3 sequences. Notes on the study in general: Twins with IBD had fewer clonotypes in common with others than healthy twins, particularly during disease activity. The results supported no single strong signal or clonotype associated with IBD. IBD patients showed reduced TCRbeta diversity (inverse Simpson) versus healthy co-twins.

The CDR3 covers 14 residues. Germline CDR1 and CDR2: GTSNPN and SVGIG (reference sequence). This sequence was found in a human donor with ulcerative colitis or Crohn's disease, or a healthy co-twin of an affected twin (not recorded which). The sequenced sample was blood. The V gene is TRBV30, the J gene TRBJ1-4. The CDR3 here is CAWSGGLANEKLFF.